This record concerns one T cell receptor beta chain sequence. The antigen remains unidentified. This sample was taken from a study of cytomegalovirus exposure and HLA in healthy donors. For the study at large: Of the donors genotyped, 398 in all, around 77% fell in the Caucasian-associated ancestry cluster. The study's findings and limits: Among the sequence variants, a highly shared cluster was likely an artifact of sequencing.

The PCR was carried out with 60 Vbeta primers and 13 Jbeta primers. Generated by immunoSEQ multiplex PCR, the TCRdb table keeps only in-frame clones and is missing some. The sample lists about 160,000 clones; roughly 80% were seen once. The germline V gene encodes CDR1 MNHNS and CDR2 SASEGT. The CDR3 is 16 amino acids. V lost 2 bases to trimming and J lost 6 bases, with 18 bases between them. The chain carries TRBV6-1 and TRBJ2-3, with TRBD2 as a possible D gene (5 bases). The sequencing input was PBMCs. The receptor comes from a girl aged 2 to 10 in good health and CMV-seropositive. The CDR3 here is CASSESAGAMGDTQYF. CDR3 nucleotides: TGTGCCAGCAGTGAATCGGCGGGCGCGATGGGGGATACGCAGTATTTT.